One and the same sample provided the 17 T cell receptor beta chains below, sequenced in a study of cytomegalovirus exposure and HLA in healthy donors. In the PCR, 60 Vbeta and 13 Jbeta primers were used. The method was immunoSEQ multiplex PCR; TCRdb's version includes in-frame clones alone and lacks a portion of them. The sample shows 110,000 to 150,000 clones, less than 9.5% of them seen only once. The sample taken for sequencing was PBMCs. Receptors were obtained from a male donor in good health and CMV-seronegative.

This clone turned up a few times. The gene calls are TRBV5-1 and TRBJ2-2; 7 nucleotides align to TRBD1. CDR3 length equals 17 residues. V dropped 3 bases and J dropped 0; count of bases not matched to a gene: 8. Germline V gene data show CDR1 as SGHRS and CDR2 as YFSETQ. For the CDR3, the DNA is TGCGCCAGCAGCTCGAACAGGGGAGTTGCGAACACCGGGGAGCTGTTTTTT. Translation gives CASSSNRGVANTGELFF. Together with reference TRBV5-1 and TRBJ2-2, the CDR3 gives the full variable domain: KAGVTQTPRYLIKTRGQQVTLSCSPISGHRSVSWYQQTPGQGLQFLFEYFSETQRNKGNFPGRFSGRQFSNSRSEMNVSTLELGDSALYLCASSSNRGVANTGELFFGEGSRLTVL.

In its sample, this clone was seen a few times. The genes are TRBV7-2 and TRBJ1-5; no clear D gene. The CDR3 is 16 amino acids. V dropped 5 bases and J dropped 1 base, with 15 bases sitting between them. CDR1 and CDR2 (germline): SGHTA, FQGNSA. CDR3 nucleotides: TGTGCCAGCAGCCCCCGACAATCGCGAAGCAATCAGCCCCAGCATTTT. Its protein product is CASSPRQSRSNQPQHF.

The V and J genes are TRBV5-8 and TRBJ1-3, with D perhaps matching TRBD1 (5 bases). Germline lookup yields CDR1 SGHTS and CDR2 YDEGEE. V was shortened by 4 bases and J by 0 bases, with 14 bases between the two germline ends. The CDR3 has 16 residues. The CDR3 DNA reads TGTGCCAGCAGCCCTCAGGGTTGGGACTCTGGAAACACCATATATTTT. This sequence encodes CASSPQGWDSGNTIYF.

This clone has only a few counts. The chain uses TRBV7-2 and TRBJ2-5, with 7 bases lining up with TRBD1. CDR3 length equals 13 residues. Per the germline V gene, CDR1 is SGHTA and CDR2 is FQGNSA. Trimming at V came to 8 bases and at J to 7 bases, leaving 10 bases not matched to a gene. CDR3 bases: TGTGCCAGCCAACAGGGGCTGCGCAGGACCCAGTACTTC. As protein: CASQQGLRRTQYF.

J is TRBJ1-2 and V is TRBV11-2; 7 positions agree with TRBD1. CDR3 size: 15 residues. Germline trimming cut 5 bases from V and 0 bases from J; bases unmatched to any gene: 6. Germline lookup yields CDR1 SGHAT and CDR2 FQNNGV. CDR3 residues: CASSPWTGTNYGYTF. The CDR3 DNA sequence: TGTGCCAGCAGCCCCTGGACAGGCACTAACTATGGCTACACCTTC.

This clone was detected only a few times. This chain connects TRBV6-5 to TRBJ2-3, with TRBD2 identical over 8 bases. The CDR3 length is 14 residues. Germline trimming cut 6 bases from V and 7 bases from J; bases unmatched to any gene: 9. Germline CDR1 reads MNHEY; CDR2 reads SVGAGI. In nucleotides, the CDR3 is TGTGCCAGCAGGGGACTAGTGAACGATTATACGCAGTATTTT. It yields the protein CASRGLVNDYTQYF.

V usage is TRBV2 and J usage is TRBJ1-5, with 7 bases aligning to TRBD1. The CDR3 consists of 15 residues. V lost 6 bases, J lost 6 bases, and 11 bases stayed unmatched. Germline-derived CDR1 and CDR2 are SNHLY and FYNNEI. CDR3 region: CASRGEGGLSQPQHF. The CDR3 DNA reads TGTGCCAGCAGAGGGGAAGGGGGCCTTAGTCAGCCCCAGCATTTT.

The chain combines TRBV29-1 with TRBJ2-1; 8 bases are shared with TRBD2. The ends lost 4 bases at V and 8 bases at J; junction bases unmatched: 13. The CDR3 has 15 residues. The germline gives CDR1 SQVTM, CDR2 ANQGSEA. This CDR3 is CSVAPSGLAGDEQFF. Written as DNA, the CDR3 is TGCAGCGTTGCGCCCTCAGGGCTAGCGGGCGATGAGCAGTTCTTC.

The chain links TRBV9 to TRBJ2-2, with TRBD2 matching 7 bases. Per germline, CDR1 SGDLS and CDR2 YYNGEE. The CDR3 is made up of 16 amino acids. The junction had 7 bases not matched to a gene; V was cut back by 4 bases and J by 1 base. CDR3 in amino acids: CASSSYSGWNTGELFF. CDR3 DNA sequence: TGTGCCAGCAGCTCCTATAGCGGGTGGAACACCGGGGAGCTGTTTTTT.

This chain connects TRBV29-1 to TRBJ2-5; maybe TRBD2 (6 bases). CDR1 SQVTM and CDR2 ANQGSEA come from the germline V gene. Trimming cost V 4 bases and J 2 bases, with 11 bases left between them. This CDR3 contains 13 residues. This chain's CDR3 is CSVVGLQQETQYF. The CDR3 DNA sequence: TGCAGCGTTGTGGGACTGCAACAAGAGACCCAGTACTTC.

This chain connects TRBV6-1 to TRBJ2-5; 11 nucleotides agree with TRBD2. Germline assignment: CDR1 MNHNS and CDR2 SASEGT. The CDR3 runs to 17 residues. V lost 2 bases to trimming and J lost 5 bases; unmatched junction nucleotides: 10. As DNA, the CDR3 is TGTGCCAGCAGTGAAATGGTAGCGGGGGGGTTTGGGGAGACCCAGTACTTC. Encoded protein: CASSEMVAGGFGETQYF.

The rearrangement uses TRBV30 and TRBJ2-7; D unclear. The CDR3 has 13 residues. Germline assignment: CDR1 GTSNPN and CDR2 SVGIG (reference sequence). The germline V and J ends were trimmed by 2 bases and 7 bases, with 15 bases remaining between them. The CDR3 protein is CAWSRGGPAEQYF. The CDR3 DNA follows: TGTGCCTGGAGTCGAGGTGGCCCGGCTGAGCAGTACTTC.

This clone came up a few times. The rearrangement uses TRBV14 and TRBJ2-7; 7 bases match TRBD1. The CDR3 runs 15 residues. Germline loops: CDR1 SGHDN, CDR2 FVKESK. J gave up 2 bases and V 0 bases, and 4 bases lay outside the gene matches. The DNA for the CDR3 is TGTGCCAGCAGCCAAGATATTACAGGGGCCTACGAGCAGTACTTC. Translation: CASSQDITGAYEQYF.

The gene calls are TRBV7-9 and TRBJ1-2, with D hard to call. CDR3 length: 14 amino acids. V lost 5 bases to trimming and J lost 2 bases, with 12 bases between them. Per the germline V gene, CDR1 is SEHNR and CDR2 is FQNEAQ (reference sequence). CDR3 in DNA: TGTGCCAGCAGCAGCTCCGGAGAGAACTATGGCTACACCTTC. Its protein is CASSSSGENYGYTF.

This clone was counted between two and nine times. The DNA for the CDR3 is TGTGCCAGTAGGGCGGGACAGACCGCAACTAATGAAAAACTGTTTTTT. Its translation: CASRAGQTATNEKLFF. This rearrangement joins TRBV19 to TRBJ1-4, with 7 nucleotides matching TRBD1. Germline V CDR1 and CDR2: LNHDA, SQIVND (reference sequence). V lost 6 bases and J lost 0; bases outside the gene matches: 7. The CDR3 is made up of 16 amino acids.

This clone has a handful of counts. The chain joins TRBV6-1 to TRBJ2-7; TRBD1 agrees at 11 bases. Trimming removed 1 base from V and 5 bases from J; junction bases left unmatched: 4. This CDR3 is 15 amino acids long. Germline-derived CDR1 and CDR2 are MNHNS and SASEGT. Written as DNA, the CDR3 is TGTGCCAGCAGTGAAGGGACAGGGGGCGTAGACGAGCAGTACTTC. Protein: CASSEGTGGVDEQYF.

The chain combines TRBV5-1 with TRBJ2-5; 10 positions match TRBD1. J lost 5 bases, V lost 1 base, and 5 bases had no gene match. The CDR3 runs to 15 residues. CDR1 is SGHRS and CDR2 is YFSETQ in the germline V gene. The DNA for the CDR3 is TGCGCCAGCAGCTTGTATGGGACAGGGGAGGAGACCCAGTACTTC. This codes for CASSLYGTGEETQYF.